Following are 13 T cell receptor beta chains from one sample sequenced in a study of T cell responses to AZD1222 COVID-19 vaccine. Clones were read by immunoSEQ multiplex PCR, and TCRdb kept only the in-frame ones, dropping some. The table records approximately 100,000 clones, around 87% of them present only once. The sample here was peripheral blood, taken on day 0 of AZD1222 vaccination. The receptor set was obtained from an adult in good health.

J is TRBJ2-6 and V is TRBV28; 7 bases match TRBD1. The CDR3 contains 15 residues. The V gene end was trimmed by 4 bases and the J gene end by 0 bases; junction bases not matched to a gene: 0. Per the germline V gene, CDR1 is MDHEN and CDR2 is SYDVKM. The CDR3 sequence: CASSSGGSGANVLTF. The CDR3 DNA reads as TGTGCCAGCAGTTCAGGGGGCTCTGGGGCCAACGTCCTGACTTTC.

This clone appeared a few times. The chain recombines TRBV6-5 with TRBJ1-6, with TRBD1 as a possible D gene (5 bases). There are 15 residues in the CDR3. Germline V CDR1 and CDR2: MNHEY, SVGAGI. V was clipped by 5 bases and J by 7 bases, with 15 bases between them. In DNA form, the CDR3 reads TGTGCCAGCAGTAGGACAAGGGAATTGAATTCACCCCTCCACTTT. Residues: CASSRTRELNSPLHF.

This sequence joins TRBV7-2 and TRBJ1-4; possibly TRBD1 for D (6 bases). CDR1 and CDR2 from the germline V gene are SGHTA and FQGNSA. Trimming took 1 base from V and 7 from J, leaving 13 bases between them. The CDR3 runs to 15 residues. CDR3 sequence: CASSLEGGRAEKLFF. CDR3 in DNA: TGTGCCAGCAGCTTAGAGGGGGGGCGCGCTGAAAAACTGTTTTTT.

The chain is built from TRBV3-1 (or the pseudogene TRBV3-2) and TRBJ1-6, with 8 bases matching TRBD1. The germline CDR1 and CDR2 sequences are LGHDT and YNNKEL (reference sequence). V dropped 4 bases and J dropped 14; count of bases not matched to a gene: 10. The CDR3 loop spans 14 amino acids. The CDR3 protein is CASSLDRGFRTLHF. In DNA, the CDR3 is TGTGCCAGCAGCCTAGACAGGGGCTTTAGAACCCTCCACTTT.

The chain uses TRBV28 and TRBJ2-1, with TRBD1 identical over 11 bases. CDR1 and CDR2 from the germline V gene are MDHEN and SYDVKM. V lost 5 bases and J lost 4; bases outside the gene matches: 4. This CDR3 is 15 amino acids long. CDR3 sequence reads: CASSQDRGRYNEQFF. The CDR3 DNA sequence: TGTGCCAGCAGTCAGGACAGGGGGCGTTACAATGAGCAGTTCTTC.

The rearrangement links TRBV5-1 to TRBJ2-7; TRBD2 agrees at 7 bases. Germline V gene lookup returns CDR1 SGHRS and CDR2 YFSETQ. The CDR3 contains 15 residues. V trimming: 4 bases; J trimming: 0 bases; junction bases outside the gene matches: 7. The CDR3 DNA follows: TGCGCCAGCAGCCCCACTAGCGCTAGCTCCTACGAGCAGTACTTC. This encodes CASSPTSASSYEQYF.

The chain links TRBV28 to TRBJ2-1; 8 positions match TRBD2. This CDR3 has 16 amino acids. Per germline, CDR1 MDHEN and CDR2 SYDVKM. J lost 4 bases, V lost 5 bases, and 10 bases had no gene match. This CDR3 reads CASSPGGGRNYNEQFF. The CDR3, as DNA: TGTGCCAGCAGTCCCGGGGGCGGGAGGAATTACAATGAGCAGTTCTTC. The complete variable domain, with remaining parts taken from reference TRBV28 and TRBJ2-1, reads DVKVTQSSRYLVKRTGEKVFLECVQDMDHENMFWYRQDPGLGLRLIYFSYDVKMKEKGDIPEGYSVSREKKERFSLILESASTNQTSMYLCASSPGGGRNYNEQFFGPGTRLTVL.

The V call is TRBV6-5, the J call TRBJ1-5; maybe TRBD1 (5 bases). This CDR3 contains 15 residues. V was clipped by 2 bases and J by 2 bases, with 10 bases between them. Germline loops: CDR1 MNHEY, CDR2 SVGAGI. The CDR3 loop is CASSYGAGGNQPQHF. CDR3 bases: TGTGCCAGCAGTTACGGAGCGGGGGGCAATCAGCCCCAGCATTTT.

The J gene is TRBJ1-5, the V gene TRBV6-5; D is unresolved. Germline-derived CDR1 and CDR2 are MNHEY and SVGAGI. V shed 0 bases and J shed 7 bases, with 7 bases lying between them. There are 13 residues in the CDR3. CDR3 sequence: CASSYSEGQPQHF. DNA of the CDR3: TGTGCCAGCAGTTACTCCGAGGGCCAGCCCCAGCATTTT.

This clone was seen once. J is TRBJ2-3 and V is TRBV29-1; 8 nucleotides align to TRBD1. The CDR3 is 15 residues long. Germline CDR1 is SQVTM and CDR2 is ANQGSEA. V lost 4 bases and J lost 0; bases outside the gene matches: 6. The CDR3: CSVAVQGASTDTQYF. Written as DNA, the CDR3 is TGCAGCGTTGCTGTCCAGGGGGCGAGCACAGATACGCAGTATTTT.

CDR3 DNA sequence: TGCAGCGTTGGGGTTAAATACAACTCCTACGAGCAGTACTTC. It is translated as CSVGVKYNSYEQYF. The V gene is TRBV29-1, the J gene TRBJ2-7; D unclear. The V and J ends lost 4 bases and 0 bases respectively, with 13 bases between them. In germline, CDR1 is SQVTM, CDR2 ANQGSEA. This CDR3 is 14 amino acids long.

The chain employs TRBV9 and TRBJ1-6; 7 bases are a match to TRBD1. Germline-derived CDR1 and CDR2 are SGDLS and YYNGEE. The CDR3 length is 16 residues. J gave up 8 bases and V 0 bases, and 8 bases lay outside the gene matches. The CDR3 sequence: CASSVEAGGFDSPLHF. CDR3 nucleotide sequence: TGTGCCAGCAGCGTAGAAGCAGGGGGTTTTGATTCACCCCTCCACTTT. Looking up the rest from reference TRBV9 and TRBJ1-6 gives the full variable domain: DSGVTQTPKHLITATGQRVTLRCSPRSGDLSVYWYQQSLDQGLQFLIQYYNGEERAKGNILERFSAQQFPDLHSELNLSSLELGDSALYFCASSVEAGGFDSPLHFGNGTRLTVT.

The rearrangement joins TRBV19 to TRBJ1-5, with TRBD1 identical over 8 bases. The trim removed 5 bases at V and 5 bases at J, leaving 11 bases unmatched. Germline V gene lookup returns CDR1 LNHDA and CDR2 SQIVND (reference sequence). The CDR3 length is 16 residues. DNA for the CDR3: TGTGCCAGTAGTTTCAGGACAGGGTGGGGGGATCAGCCCCAGCATTTT. This sequence encodes CASSFRTGWGDQPQHF. Full variable domain (rest looked up from reference TRBV19 and TRBJ1-5): DGGITQSPKYLFRKEGQNVTLSCEQNLNHDAMYWYRQDPGQGLRLIYYSQIVNDFQKGDIAEGYSVSREKKESFPLTVTSAQKNPTAFYLCASSFRTGWGDQPQHFGDGTRLSIL.